The sequence of this TCR beta chain was determined in a study of CD8 T cells in ankylosing spondylitis. This clonotype occurred a few times. Its matching antigen is unknown. Quantitative 5'-RACE with molecular barcodes was used to make the TCR beta libraries. TCRdb reanalysed the 5' RACE reads using MiXCR and keeps one entry per CDR3 protein. The sample holds 300,000 to 400,000 distinct CDR3 sequences, 11% seen once. This CDR3 comprises 17 residues. V lost 10 bases to trimming and J lost 4 bases; unmatched junction nucleotides: 13. Germline CDR1 and CDR2: ENHRY and SYGVKD. Notes on the study in general: Previously reported in reactive arthritis synovial fluid and blood were some of the motif variants. According to the report, clones linked to the disease were significantly enriched in matched synovial fluid samples taken from ankylosing spondylitis patients.

The specimen sequenced was blood, either unsorted or a sorted T cell fraction (not recorded which). This TCR was recovered from a female donor with ankylosing spondylitis or in good health (not recorded which). V and J are TRBV10-3 and TRBJ1-6; 10 bases align to TRBD1. CDR3 bases: TGTGCCACCTACCGGGACAGGGGCCCCAGTTATAATTCACCCCTCCACTTT. This sequence encodes CATYRDRGPSYNSPLHF.